In its sample, the clone carrying this T cell receptor (beta chain) was seen a few times. Its antigen remains unknown. The data are from a study of naive and memory T cell subsets. Points from the study as a whole: Both skin biopsy types reportedly yielded TCRs, tuberculin sites far more.

Sample treatment: skin biopsy from PPD injection site in Mantoux-positive individual. A UMI-containing oligonucleotide was joined by 3' ligation to the TCR cDNA template. Tuberculin skin test biopsies were taken where PPD was injected in Mantoux-positive people. Input was about 1 to 1,100 ng of DNase-treated total RNA without cell sorting. With V trimmed by 4 bases and J by 5 bases, 6 bases remained unmatched. Germline V gene data show CDR1 as SEHNR and CDR2 as FQNEAQ (reference sequence). The CDR3 loop spans 14 amino acids. The SP2 primer and nested alpha and beta constant region primers amplified ligated cDNA in four rounds. One entry per CDR3 protein, called by TCRdb with MiXCR from the UMI-ligation and nested PCR reads. The sample carries around 25,000 distinct CDR3 sequences, about 6% recorded once.

This sample comprised skin, obtained from a tuberculin skin test site. This rearrangement joins TRBV7-9 to TRBJ2-5, with 8 bases matching TRBD1. The sequence was collected from an adult in good health. CDR3: CASSSTGGSETQYF. CDR3 in DNA: TGTGCCAGCAGCTCTACAGGGGGATCGGAGACCCAGTACTTC.